Listed here are 2 T cell receptor beta chains from one sample, sequenced in a study of blood T cell repertoires in COVID-19. Only in-frame clones appear in the TCRdb table, and some are missing; sequencing was by immunoSEQ multiplex PCR. The sample contains over 150,000 clones, over 70% of which appear only once. Sequencing was carried out using peripheral blood. These receptors all stem from an older woman with acute or convalescent COVID-19.

This chain links TRBV7-2 with TRBJ2-3; 9 nucleotides align to TRBD1. The V segment lost 0 bases and the J segment 7 bases; nucleotides outside the gene matches: 17. This CDR3 contains 19 residues. The germline CDR1 and CDR2 sequences are SGHTA and FQGNSA. CDR3 nucleotides: TGTGCCAGCAGCTTAGCGGTGTGGGGTGGGGACAGGGTATTATATACGCAGTATTTT. This encodes CASSLAVWGGDRVLYTQYF.

This sequence joins TRBV16 and TRBJ1-5; 7 nucleotides agree with TRBD1. The germline V gene has CDR1 KGHSY and CDR2 FQNENV. The CDR3 covers 14 residues. The trim removed 5 bases at V and 4 bases at J, leaving 5 bases unmatched. This chain's CDR3 is CASSRGQTNQPQHF. CDR3 DNA sequence: TGTGCCAGCAGCAGGGGACAGACAAATCAGCCCCAGCATTTT.